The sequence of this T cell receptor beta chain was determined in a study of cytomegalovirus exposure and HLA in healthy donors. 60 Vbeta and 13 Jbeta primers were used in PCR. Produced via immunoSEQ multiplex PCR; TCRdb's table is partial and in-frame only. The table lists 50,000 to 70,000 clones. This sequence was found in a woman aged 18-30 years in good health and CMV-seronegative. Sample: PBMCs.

CDR3 DNA: TGTGCCAGCAGCCTATTACGCGGATCTGGAGAGCCCCAGCATTTT. This gives the protein CASSLLRGSGEPQHF. The gene calls are TRBV7-2 and TRBJ1-5; D unresolved. V was trimmed by 5 bases and J by 8 bases, leaving 19 bases between them. The CDR3 is 15 amino acids. Germline V gene data show CDR1 as SGHTA and CDR2 as FQGNSA.